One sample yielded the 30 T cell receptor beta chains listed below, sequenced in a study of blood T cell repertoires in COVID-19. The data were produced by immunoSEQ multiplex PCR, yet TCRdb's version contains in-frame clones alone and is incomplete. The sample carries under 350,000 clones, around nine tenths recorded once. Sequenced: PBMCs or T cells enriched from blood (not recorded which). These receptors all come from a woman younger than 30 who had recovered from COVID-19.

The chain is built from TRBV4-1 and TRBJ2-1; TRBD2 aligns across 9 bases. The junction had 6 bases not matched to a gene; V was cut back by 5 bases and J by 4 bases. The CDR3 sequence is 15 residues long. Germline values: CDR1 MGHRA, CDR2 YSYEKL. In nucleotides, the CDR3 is TGCGCCAGCAGCACGGGCGGGGGGGCTTACAATGAGCAGTTCTTC. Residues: CASSTGGGAYNEQFF.

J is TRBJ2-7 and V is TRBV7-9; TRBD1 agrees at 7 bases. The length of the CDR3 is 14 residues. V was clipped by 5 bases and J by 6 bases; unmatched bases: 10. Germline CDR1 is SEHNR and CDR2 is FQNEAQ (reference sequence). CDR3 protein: CASSTSGTEGEQYF. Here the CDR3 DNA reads TGTGCCAGCAGCACCTCCGGGACAGAGGGCGAGCAGTACTTC.

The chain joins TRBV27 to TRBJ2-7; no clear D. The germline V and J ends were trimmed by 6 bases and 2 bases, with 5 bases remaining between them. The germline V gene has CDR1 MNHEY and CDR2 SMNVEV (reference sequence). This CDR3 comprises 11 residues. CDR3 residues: CASSDTYEQYF. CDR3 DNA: TGTGCCAGCAGCGACACCTACGAGCAGTACTTC.

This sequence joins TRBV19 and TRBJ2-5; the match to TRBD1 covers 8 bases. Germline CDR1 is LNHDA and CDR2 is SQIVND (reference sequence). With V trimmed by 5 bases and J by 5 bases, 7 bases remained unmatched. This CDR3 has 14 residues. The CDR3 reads CASSAGQGTETQYF. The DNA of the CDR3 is TGTGCCAGTAGTGCCGGACAGGGAACCGAGACCCAGTACTTC.

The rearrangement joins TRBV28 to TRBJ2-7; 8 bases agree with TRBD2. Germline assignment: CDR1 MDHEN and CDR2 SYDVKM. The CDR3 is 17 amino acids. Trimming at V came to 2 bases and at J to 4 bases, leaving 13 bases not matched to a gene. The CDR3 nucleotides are TGTGCCAGCAGTTTAGGGATACGGACTAGCAGGGTATACGAGCAGTACTTC. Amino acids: CASSLGIRTSRVYEQYF.

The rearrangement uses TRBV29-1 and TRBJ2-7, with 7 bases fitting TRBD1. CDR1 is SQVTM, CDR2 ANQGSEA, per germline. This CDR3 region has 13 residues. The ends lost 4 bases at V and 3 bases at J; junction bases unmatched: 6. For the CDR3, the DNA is TGCAGCGTTGGAGGGACAGCAGTCTACGAGCAGTACTTC. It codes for CSVGGTAVYEQYF.

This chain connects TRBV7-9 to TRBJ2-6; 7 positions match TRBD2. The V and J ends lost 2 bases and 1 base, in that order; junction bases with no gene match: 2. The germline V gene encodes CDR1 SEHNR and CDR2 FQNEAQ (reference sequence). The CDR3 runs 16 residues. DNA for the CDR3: TGTGCCAGCAGCTTAAGCGGGATATCTGGGGCCAACGTCCTGACTTTC. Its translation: CASSLSGISGANVLTF.

Written as DNA, the CDR3 is TGTGCCAGCAGTTACGAATCCAGGGGAGGCACAGATACGCAGTATTTT. Translating it yields CASSYESRGGTDTQYF. This chain joins TRBV6-5 and TRBJ2-3, with D perhaps TRBD1 (6 bases). This CDR3 region has 16 residues. V was shortened by 2 bases and J by 1 base, with 13 bases between the two germline ends. Germline loops: CDR1 MNHEY, CDR2 SVGAGI.

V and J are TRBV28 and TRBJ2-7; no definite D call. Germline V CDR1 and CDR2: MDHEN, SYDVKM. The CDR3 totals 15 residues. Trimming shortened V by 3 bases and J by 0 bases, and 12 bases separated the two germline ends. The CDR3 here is CASSFYSEDSYEQYF. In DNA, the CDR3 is TGTGCCAGCAGTTTTTACTCCGAAGACTCCTACGAGCAGTACTTC.

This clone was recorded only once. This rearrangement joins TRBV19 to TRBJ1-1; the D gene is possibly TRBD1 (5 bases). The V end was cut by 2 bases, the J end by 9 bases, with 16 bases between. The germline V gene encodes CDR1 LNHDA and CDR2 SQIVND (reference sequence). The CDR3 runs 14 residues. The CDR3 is CASSIIGGGEKAFF. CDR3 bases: TGTGCCAGTAGTATAATAGGTGGGGGGGAGAAAGCTTTCTTT.

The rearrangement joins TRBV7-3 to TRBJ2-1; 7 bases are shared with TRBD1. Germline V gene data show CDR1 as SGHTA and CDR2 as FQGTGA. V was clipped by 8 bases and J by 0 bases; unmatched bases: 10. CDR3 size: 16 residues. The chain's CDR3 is CASDPLGGRSYNEQFF. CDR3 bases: TGTGCCAGCGACCCCCTAGGGGGCCGCTCCTACAATGAGCAGTTCTTC. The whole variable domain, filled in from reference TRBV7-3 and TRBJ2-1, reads GAGVSQTPSNKVTEKGKYVELRCDPISGHTALYWYRQSLGQGPEFLIYFQGTGAADDSGLPNDRFFAVRPEGSVSTLKIQRTERGDSAVYLCASDPLGGRSYNEQFFGPGTRLTVL.

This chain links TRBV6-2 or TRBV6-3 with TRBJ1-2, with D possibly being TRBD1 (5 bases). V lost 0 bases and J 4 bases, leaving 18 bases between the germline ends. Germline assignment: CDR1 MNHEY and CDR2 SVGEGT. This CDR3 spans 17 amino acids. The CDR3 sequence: CASSYSTSRGDRYGYTF. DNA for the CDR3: TGTGCCAGCAGTTACTCAACGTCAAGGGGCGACCGCTATGGCTACACCTTC.

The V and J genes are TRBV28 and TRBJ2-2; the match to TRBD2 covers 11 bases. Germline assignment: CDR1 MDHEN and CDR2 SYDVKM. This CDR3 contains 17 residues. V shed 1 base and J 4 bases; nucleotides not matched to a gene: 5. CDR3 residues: CASSLFSGRVGTGELFF. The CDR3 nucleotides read TGTGCCAGCAGTTTATTTAGCGGGAGGGTCGGCACCGGGGAGCTGTTTTTT.

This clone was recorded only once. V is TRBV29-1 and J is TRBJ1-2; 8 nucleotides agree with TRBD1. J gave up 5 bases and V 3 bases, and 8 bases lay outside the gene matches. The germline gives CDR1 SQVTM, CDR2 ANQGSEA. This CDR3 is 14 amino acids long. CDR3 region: CSVDVQGAFYGYTF. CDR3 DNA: TGCAGCGTTGATGTCCAGGGGGCATTTTATGGCTACACCTTC.

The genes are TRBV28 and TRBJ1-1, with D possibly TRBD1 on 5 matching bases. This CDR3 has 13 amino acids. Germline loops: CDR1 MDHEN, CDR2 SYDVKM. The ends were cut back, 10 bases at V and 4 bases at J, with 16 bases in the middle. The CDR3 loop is CATRRGGITEAFF. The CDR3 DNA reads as TGTGCCACTCGGCGGGGGGGGATCACTGAAGCTTTCTTT.

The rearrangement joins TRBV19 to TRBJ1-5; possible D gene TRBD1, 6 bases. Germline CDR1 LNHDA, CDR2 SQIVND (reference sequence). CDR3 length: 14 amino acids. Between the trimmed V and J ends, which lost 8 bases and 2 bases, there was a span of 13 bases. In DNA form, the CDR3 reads TGTGCCAGTGCTAAACCAGGGGGCAATCAGCCCCAGCATTTT. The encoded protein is CASAKPGGNQPQHF.

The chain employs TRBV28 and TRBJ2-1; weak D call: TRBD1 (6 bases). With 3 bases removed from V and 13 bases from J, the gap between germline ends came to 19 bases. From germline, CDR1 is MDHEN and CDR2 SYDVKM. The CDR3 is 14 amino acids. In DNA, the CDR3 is TGTGCCAGCAGTTTGTACCGGGACACCCGTTACCAGTTCTTC. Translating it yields CASSLYRDTRYQFF.

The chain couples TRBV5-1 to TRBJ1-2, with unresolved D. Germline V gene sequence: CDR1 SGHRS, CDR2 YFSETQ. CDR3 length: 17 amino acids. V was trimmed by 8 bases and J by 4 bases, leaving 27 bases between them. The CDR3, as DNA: TGCGCCAGTCCTCTCCCTAACGGGAATTGGTTAGGCTATGGCTACACCTTC. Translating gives CASPLPNGNWLGYGYTF.

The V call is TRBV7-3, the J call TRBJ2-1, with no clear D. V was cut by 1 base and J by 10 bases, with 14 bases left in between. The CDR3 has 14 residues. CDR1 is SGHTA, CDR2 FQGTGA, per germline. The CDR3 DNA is TGTGCCAGCAGCTTAAGTGCGGTTAGTGGGGAGCAGTTCTTC. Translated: CASSLSAVSGEQFF.

CDR3 region: CASRSTGTYEQYF. CDR3 in DNA: TGTGCCAGCAGGTCGACAGGGACCTACGAGCAGTACTTC. This chain uses TRBV12-3 or TRBV12-4 with TRBJ2-7; TRBD1 aligns across 7 bases. With V trimmed by 6 bases and J by 2 bases, 4 bases remained unmatched. The CDR3 consists of 13 residues.

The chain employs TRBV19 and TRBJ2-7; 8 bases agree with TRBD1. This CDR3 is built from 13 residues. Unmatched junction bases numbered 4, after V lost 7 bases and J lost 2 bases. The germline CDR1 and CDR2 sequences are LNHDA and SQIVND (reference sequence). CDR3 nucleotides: TGTGCCAGTATTGGACAGGGAGCCTACGAGCAGTACTTC. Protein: CASIGQGAYEQYF. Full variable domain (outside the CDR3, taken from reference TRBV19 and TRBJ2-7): DGGITQSPKYLFRKEGQNVTLSCEQNLNHDAMYWYRQDPGQGLRLIYYSQIVNDFQKGDIAEGYSVSREKKESFPLTVTSAQKNPTAFYLCASIGQGAYEQYFGPGTRLTVT.

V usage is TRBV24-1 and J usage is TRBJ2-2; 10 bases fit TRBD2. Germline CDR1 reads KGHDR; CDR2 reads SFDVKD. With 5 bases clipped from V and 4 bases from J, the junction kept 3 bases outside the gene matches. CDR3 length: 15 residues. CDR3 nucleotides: TGTGCCACCAGTGCGATAGCGGGAGGCACCGGGGAGCTGTTTTTT. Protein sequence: CATSAIAGGTGELFF.

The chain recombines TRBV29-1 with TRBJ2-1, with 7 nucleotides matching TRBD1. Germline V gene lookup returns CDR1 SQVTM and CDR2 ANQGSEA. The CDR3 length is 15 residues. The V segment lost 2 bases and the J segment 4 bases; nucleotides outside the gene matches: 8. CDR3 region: CSVELVLTGYNEQFF. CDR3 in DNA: TGCAGCGTTGAATTGGTTTTGACAGGGTACAATGAGCAGTTCTTC.

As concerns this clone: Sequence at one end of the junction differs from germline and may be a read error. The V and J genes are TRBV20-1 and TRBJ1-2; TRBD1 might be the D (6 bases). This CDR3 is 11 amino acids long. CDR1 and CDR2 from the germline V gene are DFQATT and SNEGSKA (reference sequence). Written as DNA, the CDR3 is TGCAGTGCTAGACCCCCAGGGGCAAAGATCTTC. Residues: CSARPPGAKIF.

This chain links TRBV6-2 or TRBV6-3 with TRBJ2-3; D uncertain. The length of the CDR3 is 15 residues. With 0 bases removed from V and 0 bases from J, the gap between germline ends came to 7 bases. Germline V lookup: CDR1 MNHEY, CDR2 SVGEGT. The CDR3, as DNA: TGTGCCAGCAGTTACTCTGGCGGTAGCACAGATACGCAGTATTTT. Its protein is CASSYSGGSTDTQYF.

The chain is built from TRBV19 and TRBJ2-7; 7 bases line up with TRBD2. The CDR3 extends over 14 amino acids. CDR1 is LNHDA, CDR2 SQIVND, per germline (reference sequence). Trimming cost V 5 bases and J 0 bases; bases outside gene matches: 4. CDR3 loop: CASSPRTSSYEQYF. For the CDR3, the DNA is TGTGCCAGTAGTCCCCGGACTAGCTCCTACGAGCAGTACTTC.

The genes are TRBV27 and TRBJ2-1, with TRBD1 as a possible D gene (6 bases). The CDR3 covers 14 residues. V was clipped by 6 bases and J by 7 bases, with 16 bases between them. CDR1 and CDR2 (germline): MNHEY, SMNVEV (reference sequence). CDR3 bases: TGTGCCAGCAGATCCTACGGGACAAGGAATGAGCAGTTCTTC. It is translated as CASRSYGTRNEQFF.

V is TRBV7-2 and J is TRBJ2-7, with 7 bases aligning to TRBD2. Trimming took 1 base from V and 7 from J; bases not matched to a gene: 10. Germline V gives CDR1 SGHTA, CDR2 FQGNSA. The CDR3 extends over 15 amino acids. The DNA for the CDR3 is TGTGCCAGCAGCTTAGGACTAGCCGGGAGCTGGGAGCAGTACTTC. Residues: CASSLGLAGSWEQYF.

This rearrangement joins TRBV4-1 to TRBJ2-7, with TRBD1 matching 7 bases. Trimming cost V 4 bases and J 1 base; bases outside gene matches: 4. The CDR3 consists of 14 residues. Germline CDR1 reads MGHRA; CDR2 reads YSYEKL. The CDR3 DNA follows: TGCGCCAGCAGCCCCGGGACAGCGTCCTACGAGCAGTACTTC. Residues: CASSPGTASYEQYF.

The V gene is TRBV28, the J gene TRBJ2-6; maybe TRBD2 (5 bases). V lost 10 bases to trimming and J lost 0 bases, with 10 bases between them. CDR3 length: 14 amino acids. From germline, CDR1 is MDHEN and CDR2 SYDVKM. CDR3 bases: TGTGCCACCCCCACTAGCTCTGGGGCCAACGTCCTGACTTTC. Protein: CATPTSSGANVLTF.